A single T cell receptor (beta chain) is shown here with its context. This receptor's antigen is unknown. Within one base of it there is no much larger clone, and no base qualities were kept. The receptor library was made with 5' RACE. Reads for this sample came from an Illumina HiSeq 2500. A second PCR of roughly 7 to 11 cycles was performed with a sample-barcoded 5' primer and a J-beta primer mix. A unique molecular identifier was introduced onto each TCR beta cDNA molecule by a template-switch 5' adaptor carrying 12 random nucleotides. Each sample yielded at least 3 million CDR3-containing paired-end reads. The Mint cDNA synthesis kit, primed by a TRBC-specific oligonucleotide, was used to synthesize first-strand cDNA from all RNA. After uracil-DNA glycosylase treatment, a first 18-cycle PCR used universal primers M1SS and BC2_uni_R on all cDNA. As for the authors' bioinformatics: Normalization of each sample was performed by random selection of 1 million high-quality reads, each carrying a distinct molecular identifier. Reads sharing molecular identifiers were discarded rather than binned into consensus sequences. MiTCR, set to a Q25 quality threshold and the strictest error-elimination algorithm, was used for CDR3 identification, clonotype clustering and error correction. Lower-bound total TCR beta diversity was estimated with a nonparametric unseen species model using Euler transformation. Clones were called with MiXCR by TCRdb after fastp trimmed the public reads at Q25, and only in-frame beta chains were retained. One record per CDR3 amino acid sequence lists the most common genes and DNA. TCRdb's processing, not the study's, gives the V and J calls here. The sample table contains about 620,000 distinct CDR3 sequences; only one count was recorded for 20% to 25% of them. The top ten clones comprise 3.5% to 4% of the sample.

The sample is drawn from a study of blood T cells in healthy people across ages (dated by TCRdb to the mid-2010s). About the investigation overall: Template switching captured roughly one uniquely barcoded TCR beta cDNA molecule per two T cells in model experiments. Age-related changes in TCR beta repertoire diversity were measured in the study by deep sequencing normalized with unique cDNA molecular identifiers. The donors were split into four age groups: young (average around 15 years), middle-aged (about 40), aged (about 62) and long-lived (roughly 77). To avoid experimental bias, donors of different ages were spread randomly across the sequencing lanes. Two additional independent replicas of 1 million unique cDNA reads from the same blood draw were analyzed for two donors (one aged 18 to 30 and one aged 80 or older).

Broader findings and caveats from the paper: Estimates of total diversity from one million sequenced T cells were regarded as lower bounds and underestimates. Since profiling was done on bulk unsorted PBMCs, naive and antigen-experienced compartments could not be conclusively compared. As age increased, observed TCR beta diversity per million T cells dropped in a roughly linear way, and a significant reduction was already evident by age approximately 40. Observed TCR beta diversity correlated strongly with the percentage of naive T cells measured by flow cytometry. The CMV infection status of donors was not known, potentially confounding age-related changes in expanded clonotypes. Compared with the aged group, the long-lived group had more naive CD4+ T cells, fewer expanded clones and increased TCR diversity, suggesting age selection.

Its CDR3 holds 15 amino acids, cysteine through phenylalanine. The kept DNA is CDR3 alone, 45 bases in frame from the first base. CDR1 and CDR2 are read off the germline V gene (reference sequence) as LNHNV and YYDKDF. The trim is 3 bases for V and 3 bases for J, with a gap of 11 bases between the germline ends. The donors were a few dozen Caucasian individuals from Russia, aged roughly 6 to 90 years, who were systemically healthy. Each donor gave roughly 11 milliliters of peripheral blood, drawn into EDTA-treated Vacutainer tubes. Ficoll-Paque density-gradient centrifugation was used to isolate PBMCs, with at least 7 million per sample. Total RNA was extracted from PBMCs with Trizol reagent, with at least 5 micrograms obtained per sample. The percentages of naive CD45RAhigh/CD27high T cells were determined by flow cytometry on a PBMC aliquot from every donor.

The chain couples TRBV15 to TRBJ1-4; the D gene cannot be named for sure. The TCR originated in a man aged 70-80 years in good health. The sample taken for sequencing was blood. CDR3 region: CATSRETLANEKLFF. The DNA sequence is as follows: TGTGCCACCAGCAGGGAGACATTAGCTAATGAAAAACTGTTTTTT.